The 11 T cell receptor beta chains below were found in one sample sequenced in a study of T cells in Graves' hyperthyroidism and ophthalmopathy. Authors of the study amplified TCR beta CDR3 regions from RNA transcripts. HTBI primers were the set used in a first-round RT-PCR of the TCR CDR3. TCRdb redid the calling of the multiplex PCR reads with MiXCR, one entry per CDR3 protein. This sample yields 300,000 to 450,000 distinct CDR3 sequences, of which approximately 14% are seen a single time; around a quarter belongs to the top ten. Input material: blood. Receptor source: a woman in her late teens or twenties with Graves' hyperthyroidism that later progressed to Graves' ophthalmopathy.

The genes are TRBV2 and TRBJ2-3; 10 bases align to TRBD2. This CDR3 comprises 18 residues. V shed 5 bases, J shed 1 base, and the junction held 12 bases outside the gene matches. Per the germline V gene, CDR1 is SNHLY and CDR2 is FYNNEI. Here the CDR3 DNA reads TGTGCCAGCAGTTACGACCCGGTGACTAGCGGGCGCACAGATACGCAGTATTTT. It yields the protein CASSYDPVTSGRTDTQYF.

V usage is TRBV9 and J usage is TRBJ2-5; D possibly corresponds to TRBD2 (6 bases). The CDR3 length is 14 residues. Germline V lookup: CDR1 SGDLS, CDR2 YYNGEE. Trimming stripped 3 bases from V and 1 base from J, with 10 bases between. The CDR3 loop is CASSAGTLQETQYF. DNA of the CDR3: TGTGCCAGCAGCGCCGGGACTCTCCAAGAGACCCAGTACTTC.

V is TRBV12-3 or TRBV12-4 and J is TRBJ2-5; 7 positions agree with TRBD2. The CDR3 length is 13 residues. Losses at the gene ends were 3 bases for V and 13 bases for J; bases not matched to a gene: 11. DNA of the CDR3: TGTGCCAGCAGTTTTCGTATTGGGGGGGGACGGTACTTC. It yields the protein CASSFRIGGGRYF.

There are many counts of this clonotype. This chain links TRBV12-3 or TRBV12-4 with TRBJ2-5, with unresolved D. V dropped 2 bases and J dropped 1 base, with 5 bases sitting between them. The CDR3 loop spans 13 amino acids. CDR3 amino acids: CASSLSPQETQYF. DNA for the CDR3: TGTGCCAGCAGTTTATCGCCCCAAGAGACCCAGTACTTC.

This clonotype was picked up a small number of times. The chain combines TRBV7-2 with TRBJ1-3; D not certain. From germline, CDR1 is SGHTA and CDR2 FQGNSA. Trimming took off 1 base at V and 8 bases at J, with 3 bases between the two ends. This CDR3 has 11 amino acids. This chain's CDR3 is CASSLDHTIYF. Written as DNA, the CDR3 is TGTGCCAGCAGCTTAGACCACACCATATATTTT.

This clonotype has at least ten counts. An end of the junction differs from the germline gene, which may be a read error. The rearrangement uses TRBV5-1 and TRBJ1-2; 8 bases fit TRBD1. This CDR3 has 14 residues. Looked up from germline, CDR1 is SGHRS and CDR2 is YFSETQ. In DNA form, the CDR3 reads TGTGCCAGCAGCCGTACAGGGGGAAACTATGGCTACACCTTC. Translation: CASSRTGGNYGYTF.

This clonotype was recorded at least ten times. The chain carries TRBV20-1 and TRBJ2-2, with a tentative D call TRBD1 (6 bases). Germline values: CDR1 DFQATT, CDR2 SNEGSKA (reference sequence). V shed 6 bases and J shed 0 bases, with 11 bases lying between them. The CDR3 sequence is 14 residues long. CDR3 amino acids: CSAGGGTNTGELFF. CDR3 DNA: TGCAGTGCCGGTGGGGGCACGAACACCGGGGAGCTGTTTTTT.

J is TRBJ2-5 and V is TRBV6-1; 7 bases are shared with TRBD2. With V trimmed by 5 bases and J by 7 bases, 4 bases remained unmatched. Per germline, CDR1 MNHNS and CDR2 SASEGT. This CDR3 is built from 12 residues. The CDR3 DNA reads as TGTGCCAGCAGTTTCGGCGGGGGGACCCAGTACTTC. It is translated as CASSFGGGTQYF.

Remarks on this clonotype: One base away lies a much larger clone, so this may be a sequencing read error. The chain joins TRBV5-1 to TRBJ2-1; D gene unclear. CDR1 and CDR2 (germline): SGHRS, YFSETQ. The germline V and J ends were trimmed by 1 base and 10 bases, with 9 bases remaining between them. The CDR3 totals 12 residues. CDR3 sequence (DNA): TGCGCCAGCAGCTTGAATCCCCACGAGCAGTTCTTC. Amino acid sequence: CASSLNPHEQFF.

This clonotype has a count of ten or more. The CDR3 is CSASRSYYDTQYF. In nucleotides, the CDR3 is TGCAGTGCTAGTCGTAGTTATTATGATACGCAGTATTTT. V usage is TRBV20-1 and J usage is TRBJ2-3; no clear D. CDR1 and CDR2 from the germline V gene are DFQATT and SNEGSKA (reference sequence). The CDR3 sequence is 13 residues long. Trimming pared 3 bases from V and 6 bases from J, leaving 13 bases between.

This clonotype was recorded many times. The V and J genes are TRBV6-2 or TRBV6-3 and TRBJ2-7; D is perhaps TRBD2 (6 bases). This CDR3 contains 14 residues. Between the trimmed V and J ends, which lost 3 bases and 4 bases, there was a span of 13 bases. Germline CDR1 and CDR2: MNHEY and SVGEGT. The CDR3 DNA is TGTGCCAGCAGTTATACCGGGGGAGATTACGAGCAGTACTTC. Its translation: CASSYTGGDYEQYF.